The present entry profiles one T cell receptor beta chain with its context. Assay used: immunoSEQ multiplex PCR; TCRdb lists only in-frame clones, some missing. The sample comprises about 220,000 clones, 80% to 85% of which are singletons, and around 5.1% rests with the top ten. V was clipped by 2 bases and J by 3 bases; unmatched bases: 16. There are 19 residues in the CDR3. Germline loops: CDR1 MNHEY, CDR2 SVGEGT. This record comes from a study of blood T cell repertoires in COVID-19. The sequenced sample was peripheral blood. The chain combines TRBV6-2 or TRBV6-3 with TRBJ1-2, with 9 positions matching TRBD1. The sequence was obtained from a human donor in a cohort sampled during active COVID-19. The DNA for the CDR3 is TGTGCCAGCAGTTACCCCTCCGGGACAGGGCTGACCCGGTACTATGGCTACACCTTC. Its translation: CASSYPSGTGLTRYYGYTF.